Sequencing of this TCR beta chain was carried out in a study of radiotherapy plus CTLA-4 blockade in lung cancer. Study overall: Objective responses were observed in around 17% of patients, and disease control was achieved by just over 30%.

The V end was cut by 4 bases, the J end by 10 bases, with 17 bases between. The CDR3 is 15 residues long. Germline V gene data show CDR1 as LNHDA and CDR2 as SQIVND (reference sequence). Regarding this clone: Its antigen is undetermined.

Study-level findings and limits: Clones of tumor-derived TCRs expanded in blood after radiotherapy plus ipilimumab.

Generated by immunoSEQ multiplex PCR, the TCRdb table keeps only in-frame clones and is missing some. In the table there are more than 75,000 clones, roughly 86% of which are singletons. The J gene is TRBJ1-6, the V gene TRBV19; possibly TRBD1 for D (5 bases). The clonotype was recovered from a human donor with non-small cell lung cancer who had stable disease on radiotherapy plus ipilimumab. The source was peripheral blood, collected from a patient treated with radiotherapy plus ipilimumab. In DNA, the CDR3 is TGTGCCAGTAGTAGCGCCCCAGGGTCTGGCTCACCCCTCCACTTT. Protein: CASSSAPGSGSPLHF.